The rows below give T cell receptor beta chains drawn from one sample of a study of a mutant IDH1 vaccine in newly diagnosed glioma. Using immunoSEQ multiplex PCR, the repertoire was profiled, and TCRdb retains in-frame clones only, with some absent. The sample lists approximately 88,000 clones, over 75% occurring once. This sample comprised PBMCs, obtained from a glioma patient treated with radiotherapy, temozolomide or both. The receptors were sampled from a man aged 40-49 years with glioma. Both conserved end residues are part of each CDR3. A D gene is named only where the DNA matches it firmly. Only some rows state a clone size, as once, few, many or a class for expanded clones.

d_call j_call v_call clone_size cdr3_length cdr3_nt cdr3_aa
NA TRBJ1-2 TRBV4-3 NA 13 TGCGCCAGCAGCCAGGACACAGGGTTAGGCTACACCTTC CASSQDTGLGYTF
NA TRBJ1-5 TRBV7-6 NA 13 TGTGCCAGCAGCTTAGCGCTAGATCAGCCCCAGCATTTT CASSLALDQPQHF
NA TRBJ2-7 TRBV27 NA 16 TGTGCCAGCAGTTTATCGCTGGGGGGCCTTTCCTACGAGCAGTACTTC CASSLSLGGLSYEQYF
NA TRBJ2-7 TRBV4-2 NA 13 TGTGCCAGCAGCGGGGCCCAGCGGGACGAGCAGTACTTC CASSGAQRDEQYF
NA TRBJ1-2 TRBV27 NA 13 TGTGCCAGCAGAGGGCAGGGGAGGTGGGGCTACACCTTC CASRGQGRWGYTF
NA TRBJ1-1 TRBV27 NA 15 TGTGCCAGCGAAAGGACAGAGGGGGGGAGCACTGAAGCTTTCTTT CASERTEGGSTEAFF
NA TRBJ1-5 TRBV27 once 14 TGTGCCAGCAGTTTACAGACCGGGGTTCAGCCCCAGCATTTT CASSLQTGVQPQHF
TRBD1 TRBJ2-5 TRBV11-2 NA 15 TGTGCCAGCAGCCCCCGGACAGGGGGCAAGGGTCGCCAGTACTTC CASSPRTGGKGRQYF
NA TRBJ1-3 TRBV29-1 NA 15 TGCAGCGCAGCCCCGGGCCCTCACTCTGGAAACACCATATATTTT CSAAPGPHSGNTIYF
TRBD2 TRBJ2-1 TRBV6-5 NA 12 TGTGCCAGCAGTCCGCTAGCGGGGGAGCAGTTCTTC CASSPLAGEQFF
NA TRBJ2-3 TRBV4-3 NA 15 TGCGCCAGCAGCCAAGGGGGGGCCATCACAGATACGCAGTATTTT CASSQGGAITDTQYF
TRBD1 TRBJ1-4 TRBV2 NA 14 TGTGCCAGCAGTGAAAACAGGGGGAATGAAAAACTGTTTTTT CASSENRGNEKLFF
NA TRBJ1-5 TRBV6-1 NA 15 TGTGCCAGCAGCCGGGGAGGGCAGTCACCTCAGCCCCAGCATTTT CASSRGGQSPQPQHF
NA TRBJ1-5 TRBV5-4 few 13 TGTGCCAGCAGCTTGGACGGCGATCAGCCCCAGCATTTT CASSLDGDQPQHF
NA TRBJ1-1 TRBV27 NA 14 TGTGCCAGCACCCCGATAGCGGCTAGCACTGAAGCTTTCTTT CASTPIAASTEAFF
NA TRBJ1-1 TRBV11-2 NA 16 TGTGCCAGCAGCTTGTGCGGCAGGGGAGAGTGTGCTGAAGCTTTCTTT CASSLCGRGECAEAFF
TRBD1 TRBJ2-7 TRBV7-8 NA 17 TGTGCCAGCAGCTCCCAAACCACTCGGGACAGGGGATACGAGCAGTACTTC CASSSQTTRDRGYEQYF